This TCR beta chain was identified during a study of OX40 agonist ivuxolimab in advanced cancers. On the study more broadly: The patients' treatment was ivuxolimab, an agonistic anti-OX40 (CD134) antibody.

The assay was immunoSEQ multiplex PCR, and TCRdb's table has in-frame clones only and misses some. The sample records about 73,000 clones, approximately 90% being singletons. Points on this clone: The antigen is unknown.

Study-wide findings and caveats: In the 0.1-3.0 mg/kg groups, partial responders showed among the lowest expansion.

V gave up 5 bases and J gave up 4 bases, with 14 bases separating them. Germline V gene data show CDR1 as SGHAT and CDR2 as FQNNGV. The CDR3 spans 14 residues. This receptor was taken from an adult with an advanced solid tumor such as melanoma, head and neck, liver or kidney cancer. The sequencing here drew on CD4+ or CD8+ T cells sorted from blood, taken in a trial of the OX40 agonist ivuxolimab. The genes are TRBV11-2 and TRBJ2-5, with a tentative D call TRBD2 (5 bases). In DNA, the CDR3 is TGTGCCAGCAGCCCAATAATTGAGGGAGAGACCCAGTACTTC. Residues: CASSPIIEGETQYF. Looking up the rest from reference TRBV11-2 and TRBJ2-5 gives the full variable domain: EAGVAQSPRYKIIEKRQSVAFWCNPISGHATLYWYQQILGQGPKLLIQFQNNGVVDDSQLPKDRFSAERLKGVDSTLKIQPAKLEDSAVYLCASSPIIEGETQYFGPGTRLLVL.